What follows are 7 T cell receptor beta chains derived from one specimen sequenced in a study of T cell responses to AZD1222 COVID-19 vaccine. Sequencing was performed with immunoSEQ multiplex PCR; in TCRdb, only in-frame clones are kept and a portion is missing. This sample has roughly 150,000 clones, with more than 80% found just once. The specimen comprised peripheral blood, sampled on day 0 of AZD1222 vaccination. Receptor source: an adult in good health.

The J gene is TRBJ1-5, the V gene TRBV4-1, with unresolved D. CDR1 and CDR2 from the germline V gene are MGHRA and YSYEKL. This CDR3 region has 16 residues. V was trimmed by 3 bases and J by 5 bases, leaving 17 bases between them. CDR3 nucleotides: TGCGCCAGCAGCCATGCCGGGTTCCTAAAGGATCAGCCCCAGCATTTT. Residues: CASSHAGFLKDQPQHF.

The V gene is TRBV27, the J gene TRBJ2-7, with D possibly TRBD1 on 6 matching bases. The germline gives CDR1 MNHEY, CDR2 SMNVEV (reference sequence). Trimming took 7 bases from V and 2 from J, leaving 15 bases between them. CDR3 length: 14 amino acids. DNA of the CDR3: TGTGCCAGCAAATACAGGGAAGGGGCCTACGAGCAGTACTTC. Encoded protein: CASKYREGAYEQYF.

The gene calls are TRBV20-1 and TRBJ1-5; 10 bases match TRBD1. The J segment lost 2 bases and the V segment lost 3 bases, leaving 4 bases of the junction unmatched. Germline loops: CDR1 DFQATT, CDR2 SNEGSKA (reference sequence). The CDR3 totals 15 residues. CDR3 bases: TGCAGTGCTAGTGACGGGACAGGGGGCAATCAGCCCCAGCATTTT. Translating it yields CSASDGTGGNQPQHF.

V is TRBV11-2 and J is TRBJ2-7; 7 bases align to TRBD2. CDR3 length: 17 residues. V gave up 0 bases and J gave up 0 bases; unmatched junction bases: 8. Germline CDR1 reads SGHAT; CDR2 reads FQNNGV. Written as DNA, the CDR3 is TGTGCCAGCAGCTTAGATAGATGGCGGGGGTCCTCCTACGAGCAGTACTTC. It specifies CASSLDRWRGSSYEQYF.

The CDR3 DNA follows: TGTGCCGCAAGGGACAGGGGAAACGAGCAGTACTTC. It encodes CAARDRGNEQYF. The gene calls are TRBV2 and TRBJ2-7, with 10 bases aligning to TRBD1. Germline V gene lookup returns CDR1 SNHLY and CDR2 FYNNEI. This CDR3 is built from 12 residues. Trimming cost V 11 bases and J 5 bases; bases outside gene matches: 6.

The chain combines TRBV19 with TRBJ2-1; no firm D call. The V end was cut by 3 bases, the J end by 8 bases, with 11 bases between. CDR1 is LNHDA, CDR2 SQIVND, per germline (reference sequence). This CDR3 has 13 amino acids. This chain's CDR3 is CASSIGRVDEQFF. The CDR3 DNA reads as TGTGCCAGTAGTATTGGAAGGGTCGATGAGCAGTTCTTC. The complete variable domain, with remaining parts taken from reference TRBV19 and TRBJ2-1, reads DGGITQSPKYLFRKEGQNVTLSCEQNLNHDAMYWYRQDPGQGLRLIYYSQIVNDFQKGDIAEGYSVSREKKESFPLTVTSAQKNPTAFYLCASSIGRVDEQFFGPGTRLTVL.

The V and J genes are TRBV12-3 or TRBV12-4 and TRBJ2-5; D is possibly TRBD1 (7 bases). The CDR3 covers 13 residues. Between the trimmed V and J ends, which lost 6 bases and 4 bases, there was a span of 12 bases. The CDR3 region has the DNA TGTGCCAGCAGGCGGGACAGAGGAGAGACCCAGTACTTC. Its protein product is CASRRDRGETQYF.